This TCR beta chain was retrieved from a study of shared clonotypes between healthy human individuals. At the level of the study: The cohort had two women and three men, ages 18 to 49. Per donor, three plates held CD4 naive cells, three held CD4 memory, two held CD8 naive and one held CD8 memory.

Here immunoSEQ multiplex PCR was the method, and the copy in TCRdb shows in-frame clones only, minus some. The sample lists around 600,000 clones, around 96% occurring once. About this clone: The antigen remains undetermined.

Notes on the study in general: Sequencing depth was a factor that was expected to affect clonotype sharing among donors.

The naive CD8 subset, CD45RO-negative cells positively selected for CCR7, excluded terminally differentiated effector memory CD45RA+ cells. Adults of Caucasian background living in Nashville, Tennessee made up all donors. This receptor was obtained from a woman under 40 in good health. Input material: naive CD8+ T cells sorted from blood.

DNA of the CDR3: TGTGCCAGCAACCCAGGGGGAATCTTGAGAGAGACCCAGTACTTC. Its translation: CASNPGGILRETQYF. The genes are TRBV11-2 and TRBJ2-5, with TRBD1 identical over 7 bases. Per the germline V gene, CDR1 is SGHAT and CDR2 is FQNNGV. Losses at the gene ends were 7 bases for V and 4 bases for J; bases not matched to a gene: 12. CDR3 length: 15 residues. The full variable domain, completed using reference TRBV11-2 and TRBJ2-5, is EAGVAQSPRYKIIEKRQSVAFWCNPISGHATLYWYQQILGQGPKLLIQFQNNGVVDDSQLPKDRFSAERLKGVDSTLKIQPAKLEDSAVYLCASNPGGILRETQYFGPGTRLLVL.